These 24 T cell receptor beta chains came from one sample sequenced in a study of beta chain features in type 1 diabetes. Sequenced material consisted of expressed TCRB transcripts (all of the isolated RNA was reverse transcribed). The protocol was immunoSEQ multiplex PCR, while the TCRdb copy is restricted to in-frame clones and leaves out a portion. The table lists over 120,000 clones, approximately 13% of them singletons. These TCRs are of unknown antigen specificity. General study findings and limits: Within each of all four CD4+ subsets, Type 1 diabetes patients had TCRB CDR3s that were moderately but significantly shorter.

Specimen: central memory CD4+ T cells from blood. The receptors were gathered from a man aged 18 to 35 with type 1 diabetes.

The table lists this clone with a few counts. An end of the junction differs from the germline gene, which may be a read error. The chain has TRBV7-7 and TRBJ2-5; 16 bases match TRBD2. Per the germline V gene, CDR1 is SSHAT and CDR2 is FNYEAQ (reference sequence). The CDR3 extends over 17 amino acids. CDR3 DNA: TGTGCTAGCAGCCCAGGGACTAGCGGGGGGGCCTGGGAGACCCAGTACTTC. This codes for CASSPGTSGGAWETQYF.

This chain connects TRBV7-9 to TRBJ1-5; D possibly corresponds to TRBD1 (6 bases). Trimming took off 3 bases at V and 2 bases at J, with 14 bases between the two ends. Germline V gives CDR1 SEHNR, CDR2 FQNEAQ (reference sequence). The length of the CDR3 is 16 residues. The CDR3 loop is CASSFDGGAGNQPQHF. As DNA, the CDR3 is TGTGCCAGCAGCTTCGACGGGGGGGCTGGCAATCAGCCCCAGCATTTT.

This clone was seen a handful of times. The V and J genes are TRBV15 and TRBJ2-2; possible D gene TRBD2, 5 bases. This CDR3 comprises 13 residues. V gave up 8 bases and J gave up 4 bases, with 11 bases separating them. Germline V gene lookup returns CDR1 LNHNV and CDR2 YYDKDF (reference sequence). DNA for the CDR3: TGTGCCACCCAGCTGCGGGCCACCGGGGAGCTGTTTTTT. Protein: CATQLRATGELFF.

In the case of this clone: This CDR3 is also generated by other DNA sequences in the sample. V is TRBV20-1 and J is TRBJ2-7; D is ambiguous. Trimming took 7 bases from V and 0 from J, leaving 7 bases between them. The CDR3 totals 11 residues. Germline values: CDR1 DFQATT, CDR2 SNEGSKA (reference sequence). The DNA for the CDR3 is TGCAGTGGCACAGACTCCTACGAGCAGTACTTC. Translating it yields CSGTDSYEQYF.

This clone came up many times. The rearrangement joins TRBV30 to TRBJ1-6; D is ambiguous. V gave up 2 bases and J gave up 15 bases, with 14 bases separating them. The CDR3 spans 12 residues. Germline assignment: CDR1 GTSNPN and CDR2 SVGIG (reference sequence). The CDR3 region is CAWSLVALSLHF. In DNA, the CDR3 is TGTGCCTGGAGTTTGGTTGCCCTAAGCCTCCACTTT.

The chain's CDR3 is CAWSLGTAETQYF. The CDR3 DNA is TGTGCCTGGAGTTTAGGGACCGCAGAGACCCAGTACTTC. V gene TRBV30 combines with J gene TRBJ2-5; D tentatively reads TRBD1 or TRBD2 (5 bases each). CDR1 is GTSNPN, CDR2 SVGIG, per germline (reference sequence). This CDR3 is built from 13 residues. V dropped 2 bases and J dropped 4 bases, with 11 bases sitting between them.

The V call is TRBV19, the J call TRBJ2-5; D not certain. CDR3 length: 15 residues. Deletions cut 3 bases from V and 3 bases from J, with 14 bases between. CDR1 and CDR2 (germline): LNHDA, SQIVND (reference sequence). The CDR3 nucleotides are TGTGCCAGTAGTATTGGTCCCGCCGTGGAAGAGACCCAGTACTTC. Protein: CASSIGPAVEETQYF.

This chain joins TRBV9 and TRBJ2-3; D might be TRBD1 (5 bases). The ends were cut back, 5 bases at V and 0 bases at J, with 13 bases in the middle. This CDR3 is 15 amino acids long. From germline, CDR1 is SGDLS and CDR2 YYNGEE. The CDR3 sequence: CASSRGLLSTDTQYF. CDR3 coding DNA: TGTGCCAGCAGTAGGGGTTTGTTGAGCACAGATACGCAGTATTTT.

In this sample, this clone turned up a few times. V is TRBV6-5 and J is TRBJ1-2; D may be TRBD1 (5 bases). V was cut by 4 bases and J by 8 bases, with 17 bases left in between. Germline assignment: CDR1 MNHEY and CDR2 SVGAGI. The CDR3 runs 14 residues. The CDR3 DNA reads as TGTGCCAGCAGTTCCAACACCGGAGGGACGGGCTACACCTTC. It encodes CASSSNTGGTGYTF.

In its sample, this clone was seen a few times. The CDR3: CASSQEKGLNTEAFF. CDR3 in DNA: TGTGCCAGCAGCCAAGAAAAGGGGCTGAACACTGAAGCTTTCTTT. The chain is built from TRBV14 and TRBJ1-1; tentatively, D is TRBD1 (5 bases). Germline V gene lookup returns CDR1 SGHDN and CDR2 FVKESK. This CDR3 spans 15 amino acids. V was cut by 0 bases and J by 0 bases, with 8 bases left in between.

This clone was seen a handful of times. V usage is TRBV19 and J usage is TRBJ1-1, with TRBD1 matching over 9 bases. V dropped 4 bases and J dropped 2; count of bases not matched to a gene: 2. This CDR3 comprises 14 residues. Per germline, CDR1 LNHDA and CDR2 SQIVND (reference sequence). The CDR3 bases are TGTGCCAGTAGTACGGGACAGGGAAACACTGAAGCTTTCTTT. This codes for CASSTGQGNTEAFF. The full variable domain, rest sourced from reference TRBV19 and TRBJ1-1, is DGGITQSPKYLFRKEGQNVTLSCEQNLNHDAMYWYRQDPGQGLRLIYYSQIVNDFQKGDIAEGYSVSREKKESFPLTVTSAQKNPTAFYLCASSTGQGNTEAFFGQGTRLTVV.

The gene calls are TRBV15 and TRBJ2-5; 12 bases align to TRBD2. The germline V gene encodes CDR1 LNHNV and CDR2 YYDKDF (reference sequence). CDR3 size: 15 residues. The J segment lost 5 bases and the V segment lost 1 base, leaving 2 bases of the junction unmatched. CDR3 protein: CATSRVTSGGETQYF. The CDR3 bases are TGTGCCACCAGCAGAGTGACTAGCGGGGGTGAGACCCAGTACTTC.

Comments on this clone: This may stem from a read error, because a much larger clone lies one nucleotide away. Distinct nucleotide sequences in the sample also encode this CDR3. The chain links TRBV29-1 to TRBJ1-2, with TRBD1 matching over 8 bases. After removal of 3 bases from V and 0 bases from J, the junction contained 0 bases not matched to a gene. There are 13 residues in the CDR3. Germline-derived CDR1 and CDR2 are SQVTM and ANQGSEA. CDR3 in DNA: TGCAGCGTTGAGACAGGGGCTAACTATGGCTACACCTTC. This sequence encodes CSVETGANYGYTF.

This clone was observed a handful of times. This may come from a read error, since a much larger clone is one base off. This rearrangement joins TRBV7-3 to TRBJ2-1; D might be TRBD1 (6 bases). The CDR3 sequence is 13 residues long. The V end was cut by 3 bases, the J end by 5 bases, with 8 bases between. Germline lookup yields CDR1 SGHTA and CDR2 FQGTGA. The DNA of the CDR3 is TGTGCCAGCAGCTTTAACAGGGACAATGAGCAGTTCTTC. Protein sequence: CASSFNRDNEQFF.

In its sample, this clone was seen a few times. A far larger clone is a single base away, which makes a read error likely. This same CDR3 is encoded by further DNA sequences in the sample. The rearrangement joins TRBV4-1 to TRBJ2-1; 7 bases agree with TRBD2. J was trimmed by 3 bases and V by 0 bases; bases with no gene match: 5. The CDR3 consists of 16 residues. Per germline, CDR1 MGHRA and CDR2 YSYEKL. The CDR3 protein is CASSQDWRGNYNEQFF. The CDR3 coding sequence is TGCGCCAGCAGCCAAGATTGGCGGGGGAACTACAATGAGCAGTTCTTC.

The rearrangement links TRBV28 to TRBJ1-6, with D unclear. Germline CDR1 reads MDHEN; CDR2 reads SYDVKM. The CDR3 is 15 residues long. V was clipped by 7 bases and J by 13 bases, with 23 bases between them. The CDR3 sequence: CASTPSPMRRNPLHF. The CDR3 nucleotides are TGTGCCAGCACCCCTTCCCCGATGAGACGAAATCCCCTCCACTTT. Supplemented by reference TRBV28 and TRBJ1-6, the full variable domain reads DVKVTQSSRYLVKRTGEKVFLECVQDMDHENMFWYRQDPGLGLRLIYFSYDVKMKEKGDIPEGYSVSREKKERFSLILESASTNQTSMYLCASTPSPMRRNPLHFGNGTRLTVT.

The gene calls are TRBV6-6 and TRBJ1-1; unclear D gene. The V and J ends lost 1 base and 5 bases respectively, with 11 bases between them. Germline assignment: CDR1 MNHNY and CDR2 SVGAGI (reference sequence). The CDR3 extends over 14 amino acids. CDR3 in DNA: TGTGCCAGCAGTTACTACACTTCCCCAACTGAAGCTTTCTTT. Translation: CASSYYTSPTEAFF.

This chain links TRBV9 with TRBJ1-6; D uncertain. Trimming pared 0 bases from V and 9 bases from J, leaving 7 bases between. The CDR3 totals 13 residues. Germline-derived CDR1 and CDR2 are SGDLS and YYNGEE. The CDR3 sequence: CASSVDSFSPLHF. The CDR3 nucleotides are TGTGCCAGCAGCGTAGACAGTTTTTCACCCCTCCACTTT.

This clone showed up just a few times. The chain employs TRBV18 and TRBJ1-1; D remains ambiguous. The V gene's germline CDR1 is KGHSH and CDR2 LQKENI. The germline V and J ends were trimmed by 5 bases and 1 base, with 11 bases remaining between them. This CDR3 is built from 14 residues. This CDR3 reads CASSAMKQNTEAFF. CDR3 nucleotides: TGTGCCAGCTCAGCGATGAAGCAGAACACTGAAGCTTTCTTT.

This clone was detected a few times. The V and J genes are TRBV5-4 and TRBJ1-1; D gene unclear. There are 13 residues in the CDR3. Germline CDR1 reads SGHNT; CDR2 reads YYREEE (reference sequence). V was clipped by 1 base and J by 3 bases, with 7 bases between them. The CDR3 protein is CASSLNQDTEAFF. The CDR3 DNA reads as TGTGCCAGCAGCTTGAACCAGGACACTGAAGCTTTCTTT. The full variable domain, with the rest looked up from reference TRBV5-4 and TRBJ1-1, is ETGVTQSPTHLIKTRGQQVTLRCSSQSGHNTVSWYQQALGQGPQFIFQYYREEENGRGNFPPRFSGLQFPNYSSELNVNALELDDSALYLCASSLNQDTEAFFGQGTRLTVV.

This clone has a handful of counts. The V and J genes are TRBV19 and TRBJ1-5; D unresolved. Germline CDR1 is LNHDA and CDR2 is SQIVND (reference sequence). This CDR3 is built from 13 residues. V lost 7 bases and J 5 bases, leaving 12 bases between the germline ends. The CDR3 is CASTLGNDQPQHF. In nucleotides, the CDR3 is TGTGCCAGTACCTTAGGGAATGATCAGCCCCAGCATTTT.

The sample holds many counts of this clone. The gene calls are TRBV10-3 and TRBJ2-1; D is unclear. Per germline, CDR1 ENHRY and CDR2 SYGVKD. The CDR3 has 12 amino acids. V shed 7 bases and J shed 7 bases, with 11 bases lying between them. The CDR3 reads CAITRTDNEQFF. DNA for the CDR3: TGTGCCATCACCCGGACGGATAATGAGCAGTTCTTC.

CDR3 sequence (DNA): TGTGCCGGAAAGCCGGGACAGGGGGCAACTAATGAAAAACTGTTTTTT. Translated: CAGKPGQGATNEKLFF. The chain joins TRBV30 to TRBJ1-4; 11 nucleotides agree with TRBD1. CDR1 is GTSNPN, CDR2 SVGIG, per germline (reference sequence). Trimming cost V 8 bases and J 0 bases; bases outside gene matches: 8. This CDR3 is built from 16 residues.

The V call is TRBV30, the J call TRBJ2-3; no firm D call. V was clipped by 8 bases and J by 6 bases, with 18 bases between them. The CDR3 is made up of 13 amino acids. Germline V gene data show CDR1 as GTSNPN and CDR2 as SVGIG (reference sequence). The CDR3, as DNA: TGTGCCCGGACCATTGGTAGCAGGGATACGCAGTATTTT. It yields the protein CARTIGSRDTQYF.